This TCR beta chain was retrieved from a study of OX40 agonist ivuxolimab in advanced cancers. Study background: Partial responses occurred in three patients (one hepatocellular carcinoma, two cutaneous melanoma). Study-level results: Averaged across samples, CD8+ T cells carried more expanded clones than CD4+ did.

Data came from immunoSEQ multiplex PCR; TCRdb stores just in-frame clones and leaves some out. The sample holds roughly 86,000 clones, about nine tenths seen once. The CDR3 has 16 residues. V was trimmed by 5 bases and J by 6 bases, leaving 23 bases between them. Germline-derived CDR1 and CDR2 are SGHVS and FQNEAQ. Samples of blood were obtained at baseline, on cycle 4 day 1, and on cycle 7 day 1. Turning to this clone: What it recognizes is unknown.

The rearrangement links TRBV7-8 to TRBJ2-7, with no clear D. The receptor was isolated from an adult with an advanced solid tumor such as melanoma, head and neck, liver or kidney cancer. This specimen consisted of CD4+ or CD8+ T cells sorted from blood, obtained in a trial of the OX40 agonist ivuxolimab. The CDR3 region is CASSPRSQQYFREQYF. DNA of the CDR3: TGTGCCAGCAGCCCCCGGTCACAACAATATTTCCGCGAGCAGTACTTC.